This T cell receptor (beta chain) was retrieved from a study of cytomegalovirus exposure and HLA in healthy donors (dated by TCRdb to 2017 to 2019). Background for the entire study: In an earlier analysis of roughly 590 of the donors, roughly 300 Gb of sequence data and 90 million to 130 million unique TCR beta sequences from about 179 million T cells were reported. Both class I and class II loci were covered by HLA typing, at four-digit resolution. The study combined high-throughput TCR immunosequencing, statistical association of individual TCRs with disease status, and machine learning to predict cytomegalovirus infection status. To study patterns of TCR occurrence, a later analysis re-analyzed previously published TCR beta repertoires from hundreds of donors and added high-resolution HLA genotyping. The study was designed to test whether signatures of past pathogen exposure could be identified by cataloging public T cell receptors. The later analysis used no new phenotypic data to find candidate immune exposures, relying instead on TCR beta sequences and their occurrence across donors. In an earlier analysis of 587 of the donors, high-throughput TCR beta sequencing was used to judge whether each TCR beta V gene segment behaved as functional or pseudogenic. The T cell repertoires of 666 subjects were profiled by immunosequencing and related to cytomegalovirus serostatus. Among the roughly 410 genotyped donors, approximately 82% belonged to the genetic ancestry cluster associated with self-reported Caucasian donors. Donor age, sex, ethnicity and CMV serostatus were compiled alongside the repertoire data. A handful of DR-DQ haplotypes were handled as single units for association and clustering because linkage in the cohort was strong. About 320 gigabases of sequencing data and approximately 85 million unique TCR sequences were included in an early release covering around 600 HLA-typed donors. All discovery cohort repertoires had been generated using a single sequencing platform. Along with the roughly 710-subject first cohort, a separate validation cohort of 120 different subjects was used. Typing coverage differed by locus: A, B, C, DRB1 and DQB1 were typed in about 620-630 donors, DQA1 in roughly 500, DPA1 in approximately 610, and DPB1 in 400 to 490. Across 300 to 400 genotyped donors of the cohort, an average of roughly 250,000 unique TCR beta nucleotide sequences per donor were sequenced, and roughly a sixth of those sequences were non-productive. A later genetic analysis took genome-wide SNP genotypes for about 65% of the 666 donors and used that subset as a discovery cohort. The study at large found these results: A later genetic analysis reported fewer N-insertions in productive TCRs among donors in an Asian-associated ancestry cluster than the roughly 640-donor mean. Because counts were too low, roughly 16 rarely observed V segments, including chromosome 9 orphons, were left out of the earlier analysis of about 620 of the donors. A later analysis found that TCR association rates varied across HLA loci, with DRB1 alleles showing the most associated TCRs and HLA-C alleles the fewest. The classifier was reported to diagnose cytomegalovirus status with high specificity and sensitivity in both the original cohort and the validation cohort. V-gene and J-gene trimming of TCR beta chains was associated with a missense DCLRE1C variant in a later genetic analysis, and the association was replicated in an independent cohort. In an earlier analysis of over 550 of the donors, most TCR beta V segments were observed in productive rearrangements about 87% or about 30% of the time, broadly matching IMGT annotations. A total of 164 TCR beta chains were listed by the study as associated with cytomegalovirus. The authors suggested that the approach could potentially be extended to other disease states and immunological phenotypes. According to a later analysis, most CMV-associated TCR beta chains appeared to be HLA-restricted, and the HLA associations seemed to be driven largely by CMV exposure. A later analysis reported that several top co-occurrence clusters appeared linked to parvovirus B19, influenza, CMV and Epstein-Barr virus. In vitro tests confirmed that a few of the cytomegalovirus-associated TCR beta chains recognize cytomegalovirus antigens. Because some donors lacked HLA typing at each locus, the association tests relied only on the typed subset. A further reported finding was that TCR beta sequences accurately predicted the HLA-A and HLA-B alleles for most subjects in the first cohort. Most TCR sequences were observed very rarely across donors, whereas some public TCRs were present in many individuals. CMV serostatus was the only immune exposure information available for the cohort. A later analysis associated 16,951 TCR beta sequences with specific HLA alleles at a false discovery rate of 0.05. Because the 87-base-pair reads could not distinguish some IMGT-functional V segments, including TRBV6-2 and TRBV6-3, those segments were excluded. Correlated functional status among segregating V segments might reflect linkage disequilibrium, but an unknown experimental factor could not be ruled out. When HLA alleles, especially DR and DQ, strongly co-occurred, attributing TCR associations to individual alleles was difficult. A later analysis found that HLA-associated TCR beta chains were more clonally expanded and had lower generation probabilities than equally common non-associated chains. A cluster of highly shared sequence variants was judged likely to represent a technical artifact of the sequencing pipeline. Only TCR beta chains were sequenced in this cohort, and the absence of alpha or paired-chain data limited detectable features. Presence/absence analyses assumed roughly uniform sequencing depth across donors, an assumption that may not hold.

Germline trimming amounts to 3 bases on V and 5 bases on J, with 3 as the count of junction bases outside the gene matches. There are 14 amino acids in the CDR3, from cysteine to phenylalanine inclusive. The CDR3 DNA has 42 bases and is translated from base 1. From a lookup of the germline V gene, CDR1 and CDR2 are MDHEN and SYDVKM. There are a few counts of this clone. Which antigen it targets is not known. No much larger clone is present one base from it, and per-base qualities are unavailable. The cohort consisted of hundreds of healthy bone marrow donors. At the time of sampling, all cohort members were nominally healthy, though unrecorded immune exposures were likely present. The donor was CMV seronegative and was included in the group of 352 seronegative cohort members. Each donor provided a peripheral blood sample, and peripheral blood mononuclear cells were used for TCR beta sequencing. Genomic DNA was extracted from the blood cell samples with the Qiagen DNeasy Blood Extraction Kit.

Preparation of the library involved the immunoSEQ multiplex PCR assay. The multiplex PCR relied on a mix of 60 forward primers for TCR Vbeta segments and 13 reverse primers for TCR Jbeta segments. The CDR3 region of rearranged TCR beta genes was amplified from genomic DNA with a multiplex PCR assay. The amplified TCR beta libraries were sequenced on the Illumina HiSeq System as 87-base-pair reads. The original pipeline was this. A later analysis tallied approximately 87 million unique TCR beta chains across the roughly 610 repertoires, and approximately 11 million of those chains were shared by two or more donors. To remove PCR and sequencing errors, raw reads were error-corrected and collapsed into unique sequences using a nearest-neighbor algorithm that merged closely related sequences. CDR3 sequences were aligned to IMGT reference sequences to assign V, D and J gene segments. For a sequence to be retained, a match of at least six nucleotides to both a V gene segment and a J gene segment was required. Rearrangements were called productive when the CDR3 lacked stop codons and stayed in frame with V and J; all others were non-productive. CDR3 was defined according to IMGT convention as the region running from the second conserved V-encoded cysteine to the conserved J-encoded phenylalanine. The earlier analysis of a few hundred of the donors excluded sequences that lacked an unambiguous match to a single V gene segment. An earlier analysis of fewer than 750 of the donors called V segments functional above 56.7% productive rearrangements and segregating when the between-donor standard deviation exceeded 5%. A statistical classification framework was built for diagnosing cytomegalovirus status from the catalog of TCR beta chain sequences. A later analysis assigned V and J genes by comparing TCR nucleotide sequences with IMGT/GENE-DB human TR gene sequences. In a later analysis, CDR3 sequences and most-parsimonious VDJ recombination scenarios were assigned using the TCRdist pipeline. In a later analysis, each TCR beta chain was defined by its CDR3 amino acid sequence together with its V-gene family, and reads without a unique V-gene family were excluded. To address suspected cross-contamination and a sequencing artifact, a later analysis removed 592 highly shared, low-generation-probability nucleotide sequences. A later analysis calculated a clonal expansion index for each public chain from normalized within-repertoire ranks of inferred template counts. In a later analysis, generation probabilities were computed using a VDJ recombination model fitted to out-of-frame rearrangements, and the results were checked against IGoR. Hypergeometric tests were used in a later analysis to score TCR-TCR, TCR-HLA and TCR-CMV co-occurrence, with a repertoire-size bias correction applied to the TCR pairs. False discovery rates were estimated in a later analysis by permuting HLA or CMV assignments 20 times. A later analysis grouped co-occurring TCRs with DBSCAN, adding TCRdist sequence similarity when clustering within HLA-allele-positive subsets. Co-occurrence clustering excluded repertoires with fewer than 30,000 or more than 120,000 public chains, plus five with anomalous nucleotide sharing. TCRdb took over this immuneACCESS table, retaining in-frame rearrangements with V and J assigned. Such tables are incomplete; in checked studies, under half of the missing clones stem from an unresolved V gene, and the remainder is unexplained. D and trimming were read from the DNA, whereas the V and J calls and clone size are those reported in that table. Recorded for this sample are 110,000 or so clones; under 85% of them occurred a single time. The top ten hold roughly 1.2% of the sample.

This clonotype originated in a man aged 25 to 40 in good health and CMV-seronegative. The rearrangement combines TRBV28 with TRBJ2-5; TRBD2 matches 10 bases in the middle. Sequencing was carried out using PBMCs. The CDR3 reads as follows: CASSFPAGGETQYF. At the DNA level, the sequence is TGTGCCAGCAGTTTCCCAGCGGGGGGGGAGACCCAGTACTTC.